This record covers a single T cell receptor beta chain. Its antigen is still unknown. The CDR3 spans 11 residues. V was clipped by 3 bases and J by 1 base, with 0 bases between them. Germline loops: CDR1 MDHEN, CDR2 SYDVKM. These data are taken from a study of T cell clonotyping in hematopoietic cell transplantation. Overall study findings and caveats: Broader posttransplant TCR repertoire diversity was predicted by graft donor and pretransplant recipient Inverse Simpson Index values. Cells were unsorted, so CD4 and CD8 contributions were not separated.

Time point described: recipient sample about 28 days before transplant, after cytoreduction. Samples: about 28 days before transplant, then days 30, 100 and 180 after. TCRdb's table, derived via immunoSEQ multiplex PCR, lists solely in-frame clones and lacks some. The data hold approximately 46,000 clones, with about nine tenths observed a single time. The specimen was peripheral blood mononuclear cells, collected before stem cell transplant. The sequence was obtained from a man aged 55-75 years with biphenotypic leukemia. Some clones in this sample may be carry-over from other donors' samples. V gene TRBV28 combines with J gene TRBJ1-2; D ambiguous. CDR3 amino acids: CASSFNYGYTF. In DNA, the CDR3 is TGTGCCAGCAGTTTTAACTATGGCTACACCTTC.